The rows below give T cell receptor beta chains drawn from one sample of a study of T-cell reconstitution after alpha-beta-depleted transplantation in children. MiXCR, applied by TCRdb to the PCR reads, yields one record per CDR3 protein. The sample includes around 400,000 distinct CDR3 sequences, roughly 22% of them seen just once. The sequenced sample was PBMCs from the stem cell graft donor, obtained from the stem cell graft. All receptors come from a human donor who donated a stem cell graft to a child with acute myeloid leukemia. Both conserved end residues are part of each CDR3. Rows give clone size only sometimes, using once, few, many, or a class for an expanded clone.

j_call: TRBJ2-7; clone_size: .; v_call: TRBV28; cdr3_aa: CASTTRRTSGRYEQYF
j_call: TRBJ2-1; clone_size: .; v_call: TRBV7-3; cdr3_aa: CASSLSGSGNEQFF
j_call: TRBJ2-1; clone_size: .; v_call: TRBV15; cdr3_aa: CATSPRTGVANGEQFF
j_call: TRBJ2-5; clone_size: medium-sized; v_call: TRBV12-3/TRBV12-4; cdr3_aa: CASTGWLKTQYF
j_call: TRBJ2-7; clone_size: many; v_call: TRBV27; cdr3_aa: CASSPRDRRMEQYF
j_call: TRBJ2-1; clone_size: .; v_call: TRBV5-1; cdr3_aa: CASSLQRASGRAVWFF
j_call: TRBJ1-1; clone_size: few; v_call: TRBV12-3/TRBV12-4; cdr3_aa: CASSLRGQENTEAFF
j_call: TRBJ2-7; clone_size: .; v_call: TRBV6-5; cdr3_aa: CASSYSILGLAGHEQYF
j_call: TRBJ1-2; clone_size: .; v_call: TRBV20-1; cdr3_aa: CSAIVQLNYGYTF
j_call: TRBJ2-7; clone_size: .; v_call: TRBV10-3; cdr3_aa: CAISIRVAEAYEQYF
j_call: TRBJ1-6; clone_size: few; v_call: TRBV10-3; cdr3_aa: CAIRVGYNSPLHF
j_call: TRBJ2-2; clone_size: few; v_call: TRBV29-1; cdr3_aa: CSVEEPTSGMAGELFF
j_call: TRBJ1-5; clone_size: few; v_call: TRBV2; cdr3_aa: CASSAGGGNQPQHF
j_call: TRBJ2-5; clone_size: .; v_call: TRBV12-3/TRBV12-4; cdr3_aa: CASSLEAGQETQYF
j_call: TRBJ2-7; clone_size: .; v_call: TRBV7-8; cdr3_aa: CASSLSLTSVPAEQYF
j_call: TRBJ2-7; clone_size: .; v_call: TRBV29-1; cdr3_aa: CSVENRGYEQYF
j_call: TRBJ1-6; clone_size: .; v_call: TRBV4-2; cdr3_aa: CASSQDSSRGRRSPLHF
j_call: TRBJ2-2; clone_size: .; v_call: TRBV6-2/TRBV6-3; cdr3_aa: CASSQPWLAGEGTGELFF
j_call: TRBJ2-5; clone_size: .; v_call: TRBV3-1; cdr3_aa: CASSFGTSQTQYF
j_call: TRBJ2-2; clone_size: few; v_call: TRBV12-3/TRBV12-4; cdr3_aa: CASSLGLAGVSGELFF
j_call: TRBJ2-1; clone_size: many; v_call: TRBV28; cdr3_aa: CASSTGQLPYNEQFF
j_call: TRBJ2-1; clone_size: few; v_call: TRBV28; cdr3_aa: CASSSDTGIYNEQFF
j_call: TRBJ2-7; clone_size: many; v_call: TRBV20-1; cdr3_aa: CSARFLGQGDFYEQYF
j_call: TRBJ1-1; clone_size: few; v_call: TRBV12-3/TRBV12-4; cdr3_aa: CASSTQMNTEAFF
j_call: TRBJ2-1; clone_size: few; v_call: TRBV12-3/TRBV12-4; cdr3_aa: CASRPTGAPYNEQFF
j_call: TRBJ1-5; clone_size: .; v_call: TRBV18; cdr3_aa: CASSPEQASNQPQHF
j_call: TRBJ2-2; clone_size: .; v_call: TRBV29-1; cdr3_aa: CSVGGIGGELFF
j_call: TRBJ1-2; clone_size: .; v_call: TRBV2; cdr3_aa: CAICFFTLRRVKTNYGYTF
j_call: TRBJ2-7; clone_size: many; v_call: TRBV20-1; cdr3_aa: CSAKGQGPTYEQYF
j_call: TRBJ1-1; clone_size: many; v_call: TRBV20-1; cdr3_aa: CSARGHSNTEAFF
j_call: TRBJ2-5; clone_size: few; v_call: TRBV9; cdr3_aa: CASSTRVQETQYF
j_call: TRBJ1-2; clone_size: .; v_call: TRBV27; cdr3_aa: CASSWGLYYGYTF
j_call: TRBJ2-6; clone_size: .; v_call: TRBV6-5; cdr3_aa: CASSYDGAGANVLTF